This section outlines one TCR beta chain sequence together with its context. This clonotype was detected only a few times. It lacks a known antigen. Base qualities are not provided; no much larger clone lies one nucleotide away. Ficoll-Paque density gradient centrifugation was the method used to isolate PBMCs. At the junction V is shortened by 4 bases and J by 1 base; bases outside the gene matches: 9. CDR1 and CDR2 were assigned from the germline V gene as KGHSH and LQKENI. The CDR3 runs 16 residues from the cysteine to the phenylalanine. Only CDR3 DNA is held: 48 bases, read in frame from base 1. These data come from a study of T-cell memory formation after mild COVID-19 listed by TCRdb under 2021. About the study as a whole: TCR sequence clusters from the two donors were largely donor specific. In a couple of donors, T-cell clones that expanded and contracted after mild COVID-19 were tracked by sequencing TCRalpha and TCRbeta repertoires over time. The cohort comprised two young, previously healthy adult volunteers, one female and one male. Broad study findings and their caveats: Clones contracting from day 15 to 85 had balanced CD4/CD8 phenotypes, while a second wave expanding from day 15 to 37 was biased towards CD4+. SARS-CoV-2 specificity of the second-wave clones peaking on day 37 was not confirmed. Only two mild cases were covered in the study, and larger cohorts including severe cases with pre-infection samples were considered necessary. Some responding clones were found in pre-infection memory, which suggests that pre-existing cross-reactive memory T cells took part in the SARS-CoV-2 response. Contracting CD4+ clones turned up mainly in the CM and EM memory subsets, whereas EMRA was where CD8+ clones were enriched.

The sample was run on an Illumina NovaSeq 6000. cDNA libraries for TCRalpha and TCRbeta were prepared by 5'RACE using constant-segment primers, with sample barcodes and unique molecular identifiers added. RNA was extracted from every sample with Trizol reagent. The libraries were amplified in two PCR steps, and the second step added a second sample barcode and Illumina TruSeq adapters. Sequencing of libraries was performed on an Illumina NovaSeq with 2 x 150 bp paired-end reads. The source study handled its data this way. Reads were demultiplexed and collapsed into UMI-guided consensus sequences with migec v1.2.7. Using mixcr v2.1.11, UMI consensuses were aligned to TRA and TRB V and J templates and then assembled into clonotypes. Expanded or contracted clonotypes were those called significant by both edgeR and NoisET, with noise models trained on biological replicates. edgeR calls used a false discovery rate-adjusted p below 0.01 and a log2 fold-change threshold of 1. As an exploratory analysis of dynamics, max-normalized trajectories of the 1000 most abundant clonotypes were examined by PCA with hierarchical clustering. Each responding clone was given a CD4 or CD8 phenotype based on the CD4+ and CD8+ repertoires, which had been sequenced separately. TCRdb handled the public reads itself, with Q25 trimming in fastp and clone calling in MiXCR, and kept productive beta chains. One record per CDR3 amino acid sequence lists the most common genes and DNA. The V and J calls come from TCRdb's annotation, not from the publication. For this sample the table gives approximately 150,000 distinct CDR3 sequences, of which about 19% were detected only once. The ten largest clones take up 2% to 2.5% of the sample.

The chain is encoded by TRBV18 joined to TRBJ1-1; 7 of the junction bases match TRBD1. This TCR was recovered from an adult woman who had mild COVID-19 (a few samples of this study predate the infection). The sample titles of this study are shuffled in the database, so cell type and time point are left out; the donor was told from shared clones. The source material was PBMCs or a T cell subset sorted from them (not recorded which). The DNA sequence reads TGTGCCAGCTCACATTCACAGGGGCGGGGGAACACTGAAGCTTTCTTT. Its amino acids are CASSHSQGRGNTEAFF. The CDR3, completed at both ends by the reference TRBV18 and TRBJ1-1 genes, gives the full variable domain NAGVMQNPRHLVRRRGQEARLRCSPMKGHSHVYWYRQLPEEGLKFMVYLQKENIIDESGMPKERFSAEFPKEGPSILRIQQVVRGDSAAYFCASSHSQGRGNTEAFFGQGTRLTVV.